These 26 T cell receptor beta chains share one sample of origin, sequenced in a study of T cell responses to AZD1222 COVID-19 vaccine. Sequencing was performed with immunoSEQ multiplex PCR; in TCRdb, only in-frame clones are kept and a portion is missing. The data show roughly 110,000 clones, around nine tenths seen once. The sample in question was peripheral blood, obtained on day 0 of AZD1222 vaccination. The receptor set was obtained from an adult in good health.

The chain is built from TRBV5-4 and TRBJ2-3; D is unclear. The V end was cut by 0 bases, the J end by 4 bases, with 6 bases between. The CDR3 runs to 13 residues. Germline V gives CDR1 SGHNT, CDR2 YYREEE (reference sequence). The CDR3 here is CASSLGYADTQYF. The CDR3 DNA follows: TGTGCCAGCAGCTTGGGGTATGCAGATACGCAGTATTTT.

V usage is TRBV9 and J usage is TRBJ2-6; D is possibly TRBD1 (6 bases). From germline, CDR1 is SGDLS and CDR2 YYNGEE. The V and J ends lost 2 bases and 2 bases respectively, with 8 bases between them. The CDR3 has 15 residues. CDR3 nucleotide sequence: TGTGCCAGCAGCGTCACAGGGACTGGGGCCAACGTCCTGACTTTC. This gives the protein CASSVTGTGANVLTF.

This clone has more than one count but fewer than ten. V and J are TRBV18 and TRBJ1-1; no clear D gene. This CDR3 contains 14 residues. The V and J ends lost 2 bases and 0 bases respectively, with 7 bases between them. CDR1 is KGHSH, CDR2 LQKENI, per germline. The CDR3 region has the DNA TGTGCCAGCTCACCAACATCTCTGAACACTGAAGCTTTCTTT. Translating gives CASSPTSLNTEAFF.

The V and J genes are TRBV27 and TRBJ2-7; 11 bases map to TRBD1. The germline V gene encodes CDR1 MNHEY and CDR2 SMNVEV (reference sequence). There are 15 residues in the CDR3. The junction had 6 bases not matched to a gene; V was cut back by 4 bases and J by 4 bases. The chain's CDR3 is CASSYFGQGAYEQYF. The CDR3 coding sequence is TGTGCCAGCAGTTACTTTGGACAGGGGGCTTACGAGCAGTACTTC.

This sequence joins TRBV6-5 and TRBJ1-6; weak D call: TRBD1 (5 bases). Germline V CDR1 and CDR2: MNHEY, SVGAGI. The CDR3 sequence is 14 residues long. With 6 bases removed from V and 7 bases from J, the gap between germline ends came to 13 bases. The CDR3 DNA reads TGTGCCAGCAGCAGAGGGACCCGGAATTCACCCCTCCACTTT. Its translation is CASSRGTRNSPLHF.

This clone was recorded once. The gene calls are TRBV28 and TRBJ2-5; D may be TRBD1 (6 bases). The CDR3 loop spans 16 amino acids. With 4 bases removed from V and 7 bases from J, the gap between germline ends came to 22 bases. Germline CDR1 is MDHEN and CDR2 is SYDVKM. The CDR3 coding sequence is TGTGCCAGCAGTTATACCAGGGGTGGGTCTTTGGTGACCCAGTACTTC. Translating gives CASSYTRGGSLVTQYF.

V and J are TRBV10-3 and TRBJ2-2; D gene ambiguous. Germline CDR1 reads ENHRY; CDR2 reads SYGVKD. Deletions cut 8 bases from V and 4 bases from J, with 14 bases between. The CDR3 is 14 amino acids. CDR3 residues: CAIRPHPGTGELFF. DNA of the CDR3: TGTGCCATCCGGCCTCACCCGGGCACCGGGGAGCTGTTTTTT.

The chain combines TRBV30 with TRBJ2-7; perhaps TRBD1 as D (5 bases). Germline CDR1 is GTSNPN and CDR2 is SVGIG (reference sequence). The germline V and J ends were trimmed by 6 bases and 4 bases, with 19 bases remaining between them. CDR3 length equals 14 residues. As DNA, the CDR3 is TGTGCCTGTAGTCGGGCAGGGCCTCAGTACGAGCAGTACTTC. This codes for CACSRAGPQYEQYF.

CDR3 loop: CASSEGLAGELPGTGELFF. The CDR3 DNA reads as TGCGCCAGCAGCGAAGGACTAGCGGGGGAACTACCGGGCACCGGGGAGCTGTTTTTT. The rearrangement uses TRBV10-1 and TRBJ2-2, with TRBD2 identical over 13 bases. The length of the CDR3 is 19 residues. V shed 6 bases, J shed 4 bases, and the junction held 14 bases outside the gene matches. Germline assignment: CDR1 WNHNN and CDR2 SYGVQD (reference sequence).

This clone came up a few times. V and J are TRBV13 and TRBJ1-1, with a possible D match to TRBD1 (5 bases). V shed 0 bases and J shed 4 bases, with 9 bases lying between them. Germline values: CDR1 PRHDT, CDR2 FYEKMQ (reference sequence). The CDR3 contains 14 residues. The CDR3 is CASSLGKGFTEAFF. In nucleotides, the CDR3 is TGTGCCAGCAGCTTAGGCAAGGGGTTCACTGAAGCTTTCTTT.

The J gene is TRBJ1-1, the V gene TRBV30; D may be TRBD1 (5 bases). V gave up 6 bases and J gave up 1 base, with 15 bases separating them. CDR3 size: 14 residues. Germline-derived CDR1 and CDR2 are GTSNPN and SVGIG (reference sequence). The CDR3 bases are TGTGCCTGCACGGGGGGATTTCGGAACACTGAAGCTTTCTTT. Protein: CACTGGFRNTEAFF.

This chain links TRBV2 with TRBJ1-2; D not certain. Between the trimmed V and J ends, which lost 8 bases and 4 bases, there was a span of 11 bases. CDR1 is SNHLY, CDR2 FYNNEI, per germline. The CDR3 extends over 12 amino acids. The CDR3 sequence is CASGSGPYGYTF. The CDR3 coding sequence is TGTGCCAGCGGGTCCGGGCCCTATGGCTACACCTTC. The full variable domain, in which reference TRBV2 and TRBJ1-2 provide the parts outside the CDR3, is EPEVTQTPSHQVTQMGQEVILRCVPISNHLYFYWYRQILGQKVEFLVSFYNNEISEKSEIFDDQFSVERPDGSNFTLKIRSTKLEDSAMYFCASGSGPYGYTFGSGTRLTVV.

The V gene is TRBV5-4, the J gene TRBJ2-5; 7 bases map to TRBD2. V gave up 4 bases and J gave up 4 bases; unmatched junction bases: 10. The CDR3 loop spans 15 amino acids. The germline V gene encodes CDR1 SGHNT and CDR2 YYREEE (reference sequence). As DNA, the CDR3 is TGTGCCAGCAGCCCGGGTCCCCAGCGGGGAGAGACCCAGTACTTC. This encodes CASSPGPQRGETQYF.

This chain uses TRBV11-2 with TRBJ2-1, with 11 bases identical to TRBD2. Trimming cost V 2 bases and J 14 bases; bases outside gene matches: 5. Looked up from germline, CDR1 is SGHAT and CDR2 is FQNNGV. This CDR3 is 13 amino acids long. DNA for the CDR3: TGTGCCAGCAGCTTAATACTAGCGGGGGTAAAGTTCTTC. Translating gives CASSLILAGVKFF.

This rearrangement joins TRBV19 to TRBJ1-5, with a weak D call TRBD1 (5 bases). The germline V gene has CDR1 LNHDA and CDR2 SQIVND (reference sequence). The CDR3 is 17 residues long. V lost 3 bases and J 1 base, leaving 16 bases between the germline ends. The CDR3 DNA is TGTGCCAGTAGTATCCCAGGGAAGGCGCGAAGCAATCAGCCCCAGCATTTT. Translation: CASSIPGKARSNQPQHF.

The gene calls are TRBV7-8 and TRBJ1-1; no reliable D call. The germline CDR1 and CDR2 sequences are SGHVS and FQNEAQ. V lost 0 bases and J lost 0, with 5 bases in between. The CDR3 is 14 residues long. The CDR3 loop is CASSLAGLNTEAFF. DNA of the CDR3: TGTGCCAGCAGCTTAGCCGGATTGAACACTGAAGCTTTCTTT.

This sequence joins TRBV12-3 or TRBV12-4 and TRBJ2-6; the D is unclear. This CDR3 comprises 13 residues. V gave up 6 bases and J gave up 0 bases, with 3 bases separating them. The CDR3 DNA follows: TGTGCCAGCAGGACCTCTGGGGCCAACGTCCTGACTTTC. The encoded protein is CASRTSGANVLTF.

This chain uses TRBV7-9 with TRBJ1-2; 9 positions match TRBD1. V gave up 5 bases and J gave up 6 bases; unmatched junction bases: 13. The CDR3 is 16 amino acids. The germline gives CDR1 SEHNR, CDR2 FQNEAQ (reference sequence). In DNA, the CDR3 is TGTGCCAGCAGCCCCCAGGGGGACAGGGAATTTCATGGCTACACCTTC. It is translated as CASSPQGDREFHGYTF.

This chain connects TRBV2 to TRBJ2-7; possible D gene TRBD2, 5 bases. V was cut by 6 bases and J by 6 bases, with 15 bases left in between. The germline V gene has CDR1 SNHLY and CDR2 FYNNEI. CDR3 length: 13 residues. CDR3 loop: CASRWTSGVEQYF. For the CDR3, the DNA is TGTGCCAGCAGGTGGACGTCCGGGGTCGAGCAGTACTTC.

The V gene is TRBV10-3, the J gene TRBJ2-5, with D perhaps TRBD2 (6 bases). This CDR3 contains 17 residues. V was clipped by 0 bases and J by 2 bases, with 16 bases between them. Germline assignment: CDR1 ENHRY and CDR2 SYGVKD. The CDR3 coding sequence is TGTGCCATCAGTGAGTCGGAAGTGTTAGCGGAACAAGAGACCCAGTACTTC. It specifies CAISESEVLAEQETQYF.

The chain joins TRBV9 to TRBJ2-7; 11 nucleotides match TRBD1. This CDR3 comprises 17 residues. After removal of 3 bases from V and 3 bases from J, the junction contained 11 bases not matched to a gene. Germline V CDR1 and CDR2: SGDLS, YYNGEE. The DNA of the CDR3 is TGTGCCAGCAGCGCCGGAATCCGGACAGGGGGCTACTACGAGCAGTACTTC. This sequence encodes CASSAGIRTGGYYEQYF.

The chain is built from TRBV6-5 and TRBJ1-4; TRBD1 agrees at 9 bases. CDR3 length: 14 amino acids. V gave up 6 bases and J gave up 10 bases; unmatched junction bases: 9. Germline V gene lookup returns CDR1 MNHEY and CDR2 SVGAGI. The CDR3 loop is CASRLTGGGGKLFF. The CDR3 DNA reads TGTGCCAGCAGACTTACAGGGGGCGGCGGAAAACTGTTTTTT.

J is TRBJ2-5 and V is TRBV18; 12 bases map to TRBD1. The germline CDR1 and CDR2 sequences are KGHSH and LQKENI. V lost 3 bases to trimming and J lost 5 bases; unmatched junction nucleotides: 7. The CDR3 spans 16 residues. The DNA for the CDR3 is TGTGCCAGCTCACCGAAGACCGGGACAGGGGGCGAGACCCAGTACTTC. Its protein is CASSPKTGTGGETQYF.

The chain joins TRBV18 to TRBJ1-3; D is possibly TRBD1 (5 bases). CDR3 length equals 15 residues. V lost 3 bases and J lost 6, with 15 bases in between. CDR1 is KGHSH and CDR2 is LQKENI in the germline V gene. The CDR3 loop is CASSPSGLSANTIYF. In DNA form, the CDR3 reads TGTGCCAGCTCACCGTCGGGACTATCCGCAAACACCATATATTTT.

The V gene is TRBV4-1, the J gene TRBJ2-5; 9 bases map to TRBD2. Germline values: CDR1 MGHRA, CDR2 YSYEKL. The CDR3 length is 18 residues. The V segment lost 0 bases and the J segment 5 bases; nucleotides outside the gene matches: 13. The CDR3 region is CASSQDPSAGGRVETQYF. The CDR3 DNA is TGCGCCAGCAGCCAAGACCCCTCCGCGGGGGGGAGGGTGGAGACCCAGTACTTC.

CDR3 DNA sequence: TGTGCCCCGGGGAAGGGGCCTTTTAGCACTGAAGCTTTCTTT. It is translated as CAPGKGPFSTEAFF. This rearrangement joins TRBV5-4 to TRBJ1-1; maybe TRBD1 (5 bases). Germline V gene data show CDR1 as SGHNT and CDR2 as YYREEE (reference sequence). The CDR3 extends over 14 amino acids. V shed 10 bases and J shed 4 bases, with 20 bases lying between them.